These 16 T cell receptor beta chains share one sample of origin, sequenced in a study of cytomegalovirus exposure and HLA in healthy donors. Measured with immunoSEQ multiplex PCR; TCRdb has only the in-frame clones, and not every one. This sample has 100,000 to 150,000 clones, with about 88% found just once. Sequenced input: PBMCs. These receptors originate from a man aged 25 to 40 in good health and CMV-seronegative.

In nucleotides, the CDR3 is TGTGCCAGCAGCTTGAGCAGGGTGTCTGAAGCTTTCTTT. Translating it yields CASSLSRVSEAFF. The genes are TRBV11-3 and TRBJ1-1, with D perhaps TRBD1 (5 bases). The germline V gene encodes CDR1 SGHNT and CDR2 YENEEA. V was trimmed by 3 bases and J by 6 bases, leaving 11 bases between them. The CDR3 is 13 residues long.

This chain links TRBV11-3 with TRBJ2-3; D call uncertain. Trimming removed 5 bases from V and 0 bases from J, with 9 bases in between. The CDR3 runs to 14 residues. CDR1 and CDR2 from the germline V gene are SGHNT and YENEEA. The CDR3 bases are TGTGCCAGCAGCCCCTCTTCTAGCACAGATACGCAGTATTTT. Encoded protein: CASSPSSSTDTQYF.

J is TRBJ1-2 and V is TRBV5-5; 11 bases map to TRBD1. This CDR3 comprises 15 residues. Germline V gene data show CDR1 as SGHKS and CDR2 as YYEKEE (reference sequence). Losses at the gene ends were 4 bases for V and 8 bases for J; bases not matched to a gene: 10. The DNA of the CDR3 is TGTGCCAGCAGCCCTTTTGGACAGGGGGCGAGGGGCTACACCTTC. It is translated as CASSPFGQGARGYTF.

Concerning this clone: Other DNA variants within this sample encode the same CDR3. The J gene is TRBJ1-1, the V gene TRBV7-2; the D gene is possibly TRBD1 (5 bases). V was trimmed by 2 bases and J by 3 bases, leaving 7 bases between them. The CDR3 is 13 amino acids. Germline loops: CDR1 SGHTA, CDR2 FQGNSA. The CDR3 DNA follows: TGTGCCAGCAGCTTACAGGGTGACACTGAAGCTTTCTTT. It codes for CASSLQGDTEAFF.

The chain has TRBV4-2 and TRBJ2-2, with D maybe TRBD2 (5 bases). The CDR3 has 17 amino acids. V lost 2 bases and J lost 2, with 15 bases in between. Germline lookup yields CDR1 LGHNA and CDR2 YNFKEQ. In nucleotides, the CDR3 is TGTGCCAGCAGCCAAACTGAAGGGCGGGTTAACACCGGGGAGCTGTTTTTT. Its protein is CASSQTEGRVNTGELFF.

The chain couples TRBV7-7 to TRBJ1-4; D perhaps matches TRBD1 (6 bases). Trimming took off 5 bases at V and 8 bases at J, with 24 bases between the two ends. CDR3 size: 17 residues. CDR1 SSHAT and CDR2 FNYEAQ come from the germline V gene (reference sequence). The CDR3 nucleotides read TGTGCCAGCAGCACCGGGACAATAACCCCGAAGCGAGAAAAACTGTTTTTT. It is translated as CASSTGTITPKREKLFF.

The V gene is TRBV7-2, the J gene TRBJ2-3; D not certain. V lost 2 bases to trimming and J lost 0 bases, with 6 bases between them. The CDR3 runs 14 residues. The germline gives CDR1 SGHTA, CDR2 FQGNSA. The CDR3 DNA follows: TGTGCCAGCAGCTTACGGTCTAGCACAGATACGCAGTATTTT. Translating gives CASSLRSSTDTQYF. The entire variable domain, with the rest obtained from reference TRBV7-2 and TRBJ2-3, is as follows: GAGVSQSPSNKVTEKGKDVELRCDPISGHTALYWYRQSLGQGLEFLIYFQGNSAPDKSGLPSDRFSAERTGGSVSTLTIQRTQQEDSAVYLCASSLRSSTDTQYFGPGTRLTVL.

The chain uses TRBV7-2 and TRBJ2-1, with D possibly TRBD2 on 5 matching bases. The CDR3 is made up of 16 amino acids. Germline V gene sequence: CDR1 SGHTA, CDR2 FQGNSA. The V end was cut by 1 base, the J end by 2 bases, with 12 bases between. The CDR3, as DNA: TGTGCCAGCAGCTTAGTTAGGAGGAGTACCTACAATGAGCAGTTCTTC. Its translation is CASSLVRRSTYNEQFF.

The genes are TRBV6-6 and TRBJ2-1; 7 bases fit TRBD2. The V gene's germline CDR1 is MNHNY and CDR2 SVGAGI (reference sequence). This CDR3 is 13 amino acids long. The V and J ends lost 9 bases and 7 bases, in that order; junction bases with no gene match: 9. The CDR3 spells CASREVAGNEQFF. CDR3 DNA: TGTGCCAGTCGGGAGGTCGCGGGAAATGAGCAGTTCTTC.

The chain employs TRBV7-8 and TRBJ2-7; possible D gene TRBD1, 5 bases. V lost 1 base and J lost 8, with 9 bases in between. The CDR3 is 12 residues long. Per germline, CDR1 SGHVS and CDR2 FQNEAQ. CDR3 sequence reads: CASSLVQGKQYF. In nucleotides, the CDR3 is TGTGCCAGCAGCTTAGTGCAGGGCAAGCAGTACTTC.

This clone appeared once. The V and J genes are TRBV5-1 and TRBJ2-1; TRBD1 aligns across 7 bases. With 4 bases clipped from V and 7 bases from J, the junction kept 14 bases outside the gene matches. The CDR3 runs 16 residues. Germline V lookup: CDR1 SGHRS, CDR2 YFSETQ. CDR3 sequence: CASSPLMTGIGNEQFF. The CDR3 bases are TGCGCCAGCAGCCCACTAATGACAGGGATTGGGAATGAGCAGTTCTTC.

The CDR3 DNA is TGTGCCAGCAGCTTGGCCGGGGGGACAGGGGGTGAAAAACTGTTTTTT. Translated: CASSLAGGTGGEKLFF. This sequence joins TRBV5-5 and TRBJ1-4, with 11 positions matching TRBD1. V shed 0 bases and J 7 bases; nucleotides not matched to a gene: 5. The CDR3 length is 16 residues. CDR1 is SGHKS and CDR2 is YYEKEE in the germline V gene (reference sequence).

V and J are TRBV6-5 and TRBJ2-7, with TRBD2 matching 11 bases. The CDR3 has 15 residues. V gave up 7 bases and J gave up 0 bases; unmatched junction bases: 5. Germline CDR1 MNHEY, CDR2 SVGAGI. In nucleotides, the CDR3 is TGTGCCAGCATCGGACTAGCGGGCCACTCCTACGAGCAGTACTTC. Protein product: CASIGLAGHSYEQYF.

The genes are TRBV11-2 and TRBJ2-7; possible D gene TRBD2, 7 bases. Germline values: CDR1 SGHAT, CDR2 FQNNGV. Deletions cut 1 base from V and 3 bases from J, with 13 bases between. CDR3 length: 15 amino acids. As DNA, the CDR3 is TGTGCCAGCAGCTTAGGCCGCGGGGGCAACTACGAGCAGTACTTC. Translation: CASSLGRGGNYEQYF.

The chain combines TRBV7-2 with TRBJ1-2; 7 bases match TRBD1. This CDR3 is built from 16 residues. V dropped 6 bases and J dropped 3; count of bases not matched to a gene: 13. Per germline, CDR1 SGHTA and CDR2 FQGNSA. The CDR3 loop reads CASRSTGPPRYYGYTF. The CDR3 bases are TGTGCCAGCAGATCGACAGGGCCACCCAGATACTATGGCTACACCTTC.

The rearrangement joins TRBV5-4 to TRBJ2-7, with 10 bases matching TRBD1. The CDR3 consists of 14 residues. Germline V gives CDR1 SGHNT, CDR2 YYREEE (reference sequence). The V and J ends lost 4 bases and 6 bases, in that order; junction bases with no gene match: 7. CDR3 DNA sequence: TGTGCCAGCAGCCCGGGACAGGGGTATTCCGAGCAGTACTTC. It encodes CASSPGQGYSEQYF.